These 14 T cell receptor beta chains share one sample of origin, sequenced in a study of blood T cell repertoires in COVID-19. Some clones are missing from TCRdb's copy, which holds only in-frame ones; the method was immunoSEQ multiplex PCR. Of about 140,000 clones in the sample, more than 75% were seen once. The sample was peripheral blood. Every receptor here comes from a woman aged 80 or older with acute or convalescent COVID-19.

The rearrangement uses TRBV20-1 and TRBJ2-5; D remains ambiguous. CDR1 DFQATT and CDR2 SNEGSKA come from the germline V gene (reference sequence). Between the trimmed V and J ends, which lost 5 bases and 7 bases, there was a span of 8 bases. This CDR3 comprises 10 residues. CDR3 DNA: TGCAGTGCTGAAGTCGGGACCCAGTACTTC. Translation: CSAEVGTQYF.

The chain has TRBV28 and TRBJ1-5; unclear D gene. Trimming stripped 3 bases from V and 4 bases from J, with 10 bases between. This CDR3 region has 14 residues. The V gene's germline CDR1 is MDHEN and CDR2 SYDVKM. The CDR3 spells CASSFGNFNQPQHF. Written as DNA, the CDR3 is TGTGCCAGCAGTTTTGGTAACTTTAATCAGCCCCAGCATTTT.

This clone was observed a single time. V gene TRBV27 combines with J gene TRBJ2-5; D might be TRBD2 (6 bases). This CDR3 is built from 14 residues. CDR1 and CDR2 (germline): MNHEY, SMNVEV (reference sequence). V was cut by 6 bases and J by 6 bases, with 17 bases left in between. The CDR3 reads CASRKSGLRKTQYF. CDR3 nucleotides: TGTGCCAGCAGGAAATCGGGACTCAGAAAGACCCAGTACTTC.

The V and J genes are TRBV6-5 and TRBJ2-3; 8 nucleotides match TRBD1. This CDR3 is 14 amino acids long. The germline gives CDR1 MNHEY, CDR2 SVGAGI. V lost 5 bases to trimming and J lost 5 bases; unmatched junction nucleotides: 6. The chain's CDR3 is CASSIRGRGDTQYF. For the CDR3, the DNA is TGTGCCAGCAGTATCAGGGGGCGAGGAGATACGCAGTATTTT.

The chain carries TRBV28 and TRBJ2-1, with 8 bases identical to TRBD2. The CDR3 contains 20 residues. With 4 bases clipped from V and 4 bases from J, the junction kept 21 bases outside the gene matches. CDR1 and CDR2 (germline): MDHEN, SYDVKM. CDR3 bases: TGTGCCAGCAGTTCCCACCCTCTTAGTGGGTTAGCGGGGATTTACAATGAGCAGTTCTTC. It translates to CASSSHPLSGLAGIYNEQFF.

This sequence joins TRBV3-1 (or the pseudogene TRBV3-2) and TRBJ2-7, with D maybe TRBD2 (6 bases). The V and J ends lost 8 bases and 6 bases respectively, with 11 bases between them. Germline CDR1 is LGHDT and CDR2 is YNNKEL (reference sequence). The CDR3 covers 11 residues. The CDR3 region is CASSTGLEQYF. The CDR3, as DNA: TGTGCCAGCTCAACGGGACTCGAGCAGTACTTC.

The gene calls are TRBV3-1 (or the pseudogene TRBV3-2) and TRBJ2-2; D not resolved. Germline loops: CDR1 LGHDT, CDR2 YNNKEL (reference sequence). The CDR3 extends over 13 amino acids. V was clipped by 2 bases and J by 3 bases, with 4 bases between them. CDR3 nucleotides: TGTGCCAGCAGCCAATCGGACACCGGGGAGCTGTTTTTT. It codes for CASSQSDTGELFF.

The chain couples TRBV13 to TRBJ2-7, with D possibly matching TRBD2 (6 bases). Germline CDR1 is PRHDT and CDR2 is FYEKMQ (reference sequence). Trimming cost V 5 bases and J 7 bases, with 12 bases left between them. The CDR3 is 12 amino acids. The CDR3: CASSTLAREQYF. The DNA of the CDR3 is TGTGCCAGCAGCACTCTAGCGAGGGAGCAGTACTTC.

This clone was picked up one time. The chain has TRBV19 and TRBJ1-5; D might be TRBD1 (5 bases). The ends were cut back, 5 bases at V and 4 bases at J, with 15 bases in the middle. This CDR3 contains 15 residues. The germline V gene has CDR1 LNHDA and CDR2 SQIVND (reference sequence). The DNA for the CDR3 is TGTGCCAGTAGTCCGTCCAGGGCAGGGAATCAGCCCCAGCATTTT. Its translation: CASSPSRAGNQPQHF. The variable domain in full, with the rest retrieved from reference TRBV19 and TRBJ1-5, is DGGITQSPKYLFRKEGQNVTLSCEQNLNHDAMYWYRQDPGQGLRLIYYSQIVNDFQKGDIAEGYSVSREKKESFPLTVTSAQKNPTAFYLCASSPSRAGNQPQHFGDGTRLSIL.

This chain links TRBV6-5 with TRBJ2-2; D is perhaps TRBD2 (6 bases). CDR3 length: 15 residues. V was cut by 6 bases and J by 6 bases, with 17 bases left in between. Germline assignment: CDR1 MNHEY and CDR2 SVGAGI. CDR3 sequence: CASRLGTLIAGELFF. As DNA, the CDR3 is TGTGCCAGCAGGCTCGGGACTTTAATAGCCGGGGAGCTGTTTTTT.

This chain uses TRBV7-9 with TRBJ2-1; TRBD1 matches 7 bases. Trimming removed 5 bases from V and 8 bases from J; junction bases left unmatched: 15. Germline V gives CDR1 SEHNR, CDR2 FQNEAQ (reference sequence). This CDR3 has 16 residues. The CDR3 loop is CASSTTRMGQRDEQFF. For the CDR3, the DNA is TGTGCCAGCAGCACCACCCGAATGGGACAGAGGGATGAGCAGTTCTTC.

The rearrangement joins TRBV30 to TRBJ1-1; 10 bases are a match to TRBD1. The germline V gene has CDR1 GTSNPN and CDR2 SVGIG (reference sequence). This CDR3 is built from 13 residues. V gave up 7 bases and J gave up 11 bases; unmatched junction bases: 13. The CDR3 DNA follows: TGTGCCTTGGGGACAGGGGATTTTTTGGGGGCTTTCTTT. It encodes CALGTGDFLGAFF.

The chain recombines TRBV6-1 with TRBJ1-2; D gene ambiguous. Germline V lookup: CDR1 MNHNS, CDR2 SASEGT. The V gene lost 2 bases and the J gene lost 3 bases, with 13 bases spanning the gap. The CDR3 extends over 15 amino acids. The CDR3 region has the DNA TGTGCCAGCAGTGAACTCCTACTGCAGGACTATGGCTACACCTTC. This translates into CASSELLLQDYGYTF.

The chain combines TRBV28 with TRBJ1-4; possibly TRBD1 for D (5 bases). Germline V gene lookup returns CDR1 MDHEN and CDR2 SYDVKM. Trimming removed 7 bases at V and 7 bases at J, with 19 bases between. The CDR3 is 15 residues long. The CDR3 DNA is TGTGCCAGCACCAGCCGGGGGTCGATGGGTGAAAAACTGTTTTTT. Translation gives CASTSRGSMGEKLFF. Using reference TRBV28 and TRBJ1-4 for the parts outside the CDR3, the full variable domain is DVKVTQSSRYLVKRTGEKVFLECVQDMDHENMFWYRQDPGLGLRLIYFSYDVKMKEKGDIPEGYSVSREKKERFSLILESASTNQTSMYLCASTSRGSMGEKLFFGSGTQLSVL.